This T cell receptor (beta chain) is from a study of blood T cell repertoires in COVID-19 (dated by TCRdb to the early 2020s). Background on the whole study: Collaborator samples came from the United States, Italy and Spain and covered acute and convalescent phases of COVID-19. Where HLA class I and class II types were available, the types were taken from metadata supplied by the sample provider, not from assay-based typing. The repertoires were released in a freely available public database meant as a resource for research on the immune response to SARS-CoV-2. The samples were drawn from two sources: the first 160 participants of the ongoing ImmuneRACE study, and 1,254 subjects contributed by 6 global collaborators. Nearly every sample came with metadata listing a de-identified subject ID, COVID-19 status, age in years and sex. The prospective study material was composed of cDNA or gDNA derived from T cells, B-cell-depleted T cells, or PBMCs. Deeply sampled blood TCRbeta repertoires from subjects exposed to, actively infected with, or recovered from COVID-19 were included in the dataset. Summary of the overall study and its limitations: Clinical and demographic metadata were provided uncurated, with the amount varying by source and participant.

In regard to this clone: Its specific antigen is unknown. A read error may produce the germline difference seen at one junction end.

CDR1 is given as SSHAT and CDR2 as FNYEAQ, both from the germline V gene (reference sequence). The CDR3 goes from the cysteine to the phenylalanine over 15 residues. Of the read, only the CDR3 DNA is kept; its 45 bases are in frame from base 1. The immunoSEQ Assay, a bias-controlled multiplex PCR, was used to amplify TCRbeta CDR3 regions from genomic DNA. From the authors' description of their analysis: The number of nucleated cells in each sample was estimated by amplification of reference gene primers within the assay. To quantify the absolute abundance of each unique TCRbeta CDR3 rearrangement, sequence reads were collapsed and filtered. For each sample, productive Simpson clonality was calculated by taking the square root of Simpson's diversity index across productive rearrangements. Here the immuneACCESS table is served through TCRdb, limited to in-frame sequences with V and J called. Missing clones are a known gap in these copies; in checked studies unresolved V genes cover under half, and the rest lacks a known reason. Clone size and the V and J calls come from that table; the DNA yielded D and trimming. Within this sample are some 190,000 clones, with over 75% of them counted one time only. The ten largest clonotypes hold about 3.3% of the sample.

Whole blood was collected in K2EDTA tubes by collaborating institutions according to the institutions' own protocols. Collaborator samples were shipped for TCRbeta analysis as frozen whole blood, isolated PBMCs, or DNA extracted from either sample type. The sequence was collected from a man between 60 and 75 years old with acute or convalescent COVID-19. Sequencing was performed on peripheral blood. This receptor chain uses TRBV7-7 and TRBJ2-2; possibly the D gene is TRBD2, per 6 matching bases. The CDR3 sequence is CASSSGLTYTGELFF. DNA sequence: TGTGCTAGCAGCTCGGGACTTACTTACACCGGGGAGCTGTTTTTT. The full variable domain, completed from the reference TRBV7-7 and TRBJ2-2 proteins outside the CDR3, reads GAGVSQSPRYKVTKRGQDVTLRCDPISSHATLYWYQQALGQGPEFLTYFNYEAQPDKSGLPSDRFSAERPEGSISTLTIQRTEQRDSAMYRCASSSGLTYTGELFFGEGSRLTVL.